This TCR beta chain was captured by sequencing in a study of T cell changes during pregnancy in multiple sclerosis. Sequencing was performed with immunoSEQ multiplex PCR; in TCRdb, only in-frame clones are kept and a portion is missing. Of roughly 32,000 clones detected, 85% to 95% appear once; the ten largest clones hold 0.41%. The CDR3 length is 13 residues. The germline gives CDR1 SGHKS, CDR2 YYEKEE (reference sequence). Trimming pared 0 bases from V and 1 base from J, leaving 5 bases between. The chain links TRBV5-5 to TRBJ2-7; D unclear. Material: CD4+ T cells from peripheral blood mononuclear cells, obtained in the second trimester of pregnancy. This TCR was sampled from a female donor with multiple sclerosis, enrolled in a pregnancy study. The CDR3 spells CASSLAGSYEQYF. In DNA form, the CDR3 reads TGTGCCAGCAGCTTGGCCGGGTCCTACGAGCAGTACTTC.